The T cell receptor beta chain described here comes from a study of shared clonotypes between healthy human individuals. Sequenced by immunoSEQ multiplex PCR; TCRdb stores in-frame clones only, minus some. Here the sample spans 1.5 million to 2.5 million clones, about 95% being singletons. Selected positively for CCR7 and CD45RO-negative, naive CD8 cells excluded terminally differentiated effector memory CD45RA+ cells. As concerns this clone: Additional DNA sequences in this sample encode the identical CDR3.

The sequence derives from a man aged 18 to 29 in good health. Material: naive CD8+ T cells sorted from blood.

The CDR3 DNA reads as TGTGCCAGCAGTTTAAGTGGAACTAATGAAAAACTGTTTTTT. As protein: CASSLSGTNEKLFF. The chain recombines TRBV27 with TRBJ1-4; unclear D gene. This CDR3 comprises 14 residues. The germline gives CDR1 MNHEY, CDR2 SMNVEV (reference sequence). V was cut by 2 bases and J by 1 base, with 5 bases left in between.